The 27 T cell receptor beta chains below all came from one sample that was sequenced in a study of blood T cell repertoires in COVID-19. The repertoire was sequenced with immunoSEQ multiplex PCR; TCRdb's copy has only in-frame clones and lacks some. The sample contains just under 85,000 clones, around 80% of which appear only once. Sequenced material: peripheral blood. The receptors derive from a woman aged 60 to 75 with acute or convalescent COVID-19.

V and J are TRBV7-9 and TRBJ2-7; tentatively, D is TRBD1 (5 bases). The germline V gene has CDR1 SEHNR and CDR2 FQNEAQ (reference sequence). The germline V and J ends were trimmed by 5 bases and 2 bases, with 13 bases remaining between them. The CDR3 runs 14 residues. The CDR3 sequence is CASSPGWATYEQYF. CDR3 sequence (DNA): TGTGCCAGCAGCCCAGGGTGGGCTACCTACGAGCAGTACTTC.

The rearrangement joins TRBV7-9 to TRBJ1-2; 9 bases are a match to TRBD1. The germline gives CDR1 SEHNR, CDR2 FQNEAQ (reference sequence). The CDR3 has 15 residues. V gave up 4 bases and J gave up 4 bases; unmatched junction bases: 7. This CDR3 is CASSSGDRATYGYTF. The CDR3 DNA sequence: TGTGCCAGCAGCTCGGGGGACAGGGCCACCTATGGCTACACCTTC. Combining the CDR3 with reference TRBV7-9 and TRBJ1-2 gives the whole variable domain DTGVSQNPRHKITKRGQNVTFRCDPISEHNRLYWYRQTLGQGPEFLTYFQNEAQLEKSRLLSDRFSAERPKGSFSTLEIQRTEQGDSAMYLCASSSGDRATYGYTFGSGTRLTVV.

Written as DNA, the CDR3 is TGCAGCGTTGGGGTCTCGTCAGGGGGGGAGACCCAGTACTTC. The encoded protein is CSVGVSSGGETQYF. The chain is built from TRBV29-1 and TRBJ2-5, with D possibly being TRBD1 (7 bases). V was pared by 4 bases and J by 5 bases, with 17 bases between. This CDR3 contains 14 residues. CDR1 and CDR2 (germline): SQVTM, ANQGSEA.

DNA for the CDR3: TGTGCCAGCAGCGTAGATGGACTAGCGGGGGTTGAGCAGTTCTTC. Residues: CASSVDGLAGVEQFF. The rearrangement uses TRBV9 and TRBJ2-1, with 13 bases matching TRBD2. The CDR3 sequence is 15 residues long. V dropped 0 bases and J dropped 9; count of bases not matched to a gene: 3. The germline V gene encodes CDR1 SGDLS and CDR2 YYNGEE.

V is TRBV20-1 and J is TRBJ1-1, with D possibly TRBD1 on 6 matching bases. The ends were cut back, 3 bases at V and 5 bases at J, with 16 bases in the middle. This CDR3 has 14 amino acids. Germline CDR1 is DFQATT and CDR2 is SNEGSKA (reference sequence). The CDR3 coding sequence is TGCAGTGCTAGTAGCCCTACAGGGTTAACTGAAGCTTTCTTT. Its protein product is CSASSPTGLTEAFF.

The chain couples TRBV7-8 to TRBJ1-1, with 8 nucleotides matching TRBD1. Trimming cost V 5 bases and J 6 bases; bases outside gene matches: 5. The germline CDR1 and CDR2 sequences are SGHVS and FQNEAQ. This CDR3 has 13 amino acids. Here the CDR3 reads CASSADRVAEAFF. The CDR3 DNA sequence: TGTGCCAGCAGCGCGGACAGGGTGGCTGAAGCTTTCTTT.

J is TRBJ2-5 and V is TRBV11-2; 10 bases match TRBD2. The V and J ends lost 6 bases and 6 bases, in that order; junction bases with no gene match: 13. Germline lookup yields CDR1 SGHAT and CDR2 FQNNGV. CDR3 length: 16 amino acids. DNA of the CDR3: TGTGCCAGCAGAGCACCCAGCGGGGGGGCCGTTAAGACCCAGTACTTC. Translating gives CASRAPSGGAVKTQYF. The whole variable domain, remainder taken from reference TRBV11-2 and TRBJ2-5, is EAGVAQSPRYKIIEKRQSVAFWCNPISGHATLYWYQQILGQGPKLLIQFQNNGVVDDSQLPKDRFSAERLKGVDSTLKIQPAKLEDSAVYLCASRAPSGGAVKTQYFGPGTRLLVL.

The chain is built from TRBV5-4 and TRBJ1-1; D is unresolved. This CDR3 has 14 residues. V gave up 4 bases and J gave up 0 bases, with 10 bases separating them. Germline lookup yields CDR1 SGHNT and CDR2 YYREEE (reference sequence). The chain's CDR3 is CASSQAFMNTEAFF. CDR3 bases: TGTGCCAGCAGCCAAGCATTCATGAACACTGAAGCTTTCTTT.

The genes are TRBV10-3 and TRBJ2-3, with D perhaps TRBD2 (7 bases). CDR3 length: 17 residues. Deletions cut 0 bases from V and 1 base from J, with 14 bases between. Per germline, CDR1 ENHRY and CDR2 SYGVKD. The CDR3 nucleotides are TGTGCCATCAGTGAGTCAAGAGGGGGGGCCGGCACAGATACGCAGTATTTT. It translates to CAISESRGGAGTDTQYF.

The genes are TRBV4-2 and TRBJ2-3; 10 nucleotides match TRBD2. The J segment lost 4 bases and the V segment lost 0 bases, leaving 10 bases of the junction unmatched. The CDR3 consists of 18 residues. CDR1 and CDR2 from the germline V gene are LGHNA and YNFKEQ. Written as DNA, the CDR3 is TGTGCCAGCAGCCAAGATGGAGGTGGTAGCGGGGGGCCAGATACGCAGTATTTT. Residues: CASSQDGGGSGGPDTQYF.

Here the CDR3 reads CASRAGRQMTGELFF. CDR3 sequence (DNA): TGTGCCAGCAGGGCGGGTCGCCAAATGACCGGGGAGCTGTTTTTT. The rearrangement uses TRBV6-5 and TRBJ2-2; D may be TRBD2 (5 bases). CDR3 length equals 15 residues. Deletions cut 6 bases from V and 5 bases from J, with 16 bases between. Looked up from germline, CDR1 is MNHEY and CDR2 is SVGAGI.

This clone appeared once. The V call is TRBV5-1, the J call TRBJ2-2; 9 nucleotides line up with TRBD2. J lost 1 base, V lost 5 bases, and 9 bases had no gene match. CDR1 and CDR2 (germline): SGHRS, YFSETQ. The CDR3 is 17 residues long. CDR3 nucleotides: TGCGCCAGCAGGGTCAGGACTAGCGCCGTGAACACCGGGGAGCTGTTTTTT. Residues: CASRVRTSAVNTGELFF.

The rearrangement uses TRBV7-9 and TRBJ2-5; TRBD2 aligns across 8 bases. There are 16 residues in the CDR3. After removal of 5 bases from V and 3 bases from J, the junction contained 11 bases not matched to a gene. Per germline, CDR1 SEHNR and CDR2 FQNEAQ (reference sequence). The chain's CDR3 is CASSLALRGGEETQYF. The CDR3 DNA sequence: TGTGCCAGCAGCCTGGCCTTACGGGGGGGAGAAGAGACCCAGTACTTC.

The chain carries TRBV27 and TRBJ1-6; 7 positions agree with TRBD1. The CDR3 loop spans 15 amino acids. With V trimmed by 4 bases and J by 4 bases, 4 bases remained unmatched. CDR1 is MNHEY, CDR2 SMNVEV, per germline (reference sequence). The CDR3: CASSYLQGYNSPLHF. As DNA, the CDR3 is TGTGCCAGCAGTTACCTACAGGGGTATAATTCACCCCTCCACTTT.

The CDR3 protein is CASSLAGSSGANVLTF. CDR3 DNA: TGTGCCAGCAGCTTGGCGGGGTCCTCTGGGGCCAACGTCCTGACTTTC. The chain combines TRBV5-5 with TRBJ2-6; the D gene is possibly TRBD2 (5 bases). There are 16 residues in the CDR3. The V end lost 0 bases, the J end lost 0 bases, and 7 bases lay between the germline ends. The germline gives CDR1 SGHKS, CDR2 YYEKEE (reference sequence).

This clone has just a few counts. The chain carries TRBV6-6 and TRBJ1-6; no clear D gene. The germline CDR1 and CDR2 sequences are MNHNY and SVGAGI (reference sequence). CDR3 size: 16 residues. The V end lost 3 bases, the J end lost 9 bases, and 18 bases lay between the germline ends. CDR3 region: CASSYSSMQEGSPLHF. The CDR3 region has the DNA TGTGCCAGCAGTTATAGTTCAATGCAGGAGGGTTCACCCCTCCACTTT.

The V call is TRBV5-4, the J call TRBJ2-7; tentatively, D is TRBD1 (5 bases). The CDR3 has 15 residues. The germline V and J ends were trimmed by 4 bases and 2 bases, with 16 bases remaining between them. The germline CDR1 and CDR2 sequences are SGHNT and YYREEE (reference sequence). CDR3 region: CASSQDSQRPYEQYF. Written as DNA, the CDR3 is TGTGCCAGCAGCCAAGACAGTCAGAGACCCTACGAGCAGTACTTC.

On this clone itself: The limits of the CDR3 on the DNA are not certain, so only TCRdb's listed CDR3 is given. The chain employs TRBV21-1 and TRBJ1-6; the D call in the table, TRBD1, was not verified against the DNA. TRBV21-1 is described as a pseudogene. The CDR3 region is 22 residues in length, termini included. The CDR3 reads CASSSPGPSLTLWGQGTSPLHF.

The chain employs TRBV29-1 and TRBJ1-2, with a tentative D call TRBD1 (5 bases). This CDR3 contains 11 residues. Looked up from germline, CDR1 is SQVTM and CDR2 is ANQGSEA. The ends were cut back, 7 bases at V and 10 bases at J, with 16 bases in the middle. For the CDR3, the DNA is TGCAGCGCTTCTATCACAGGAAACTACACCTTC. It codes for CSASITGNYTF. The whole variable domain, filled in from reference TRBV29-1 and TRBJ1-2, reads SAVISQKPSRDICQRGTSLTIQCQVDSQVTMMFWYRQQPGQSLTLIATANQGSEATYESGFVIDKFPISRPNLTFSTLTVSNMSPEDSSIYLCSASITGNYTFGSGTRLTVV.

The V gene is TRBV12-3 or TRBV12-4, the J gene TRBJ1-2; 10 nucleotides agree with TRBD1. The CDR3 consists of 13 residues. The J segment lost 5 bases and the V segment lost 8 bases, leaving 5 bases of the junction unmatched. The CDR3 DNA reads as TGTGCCAGCCGAACGGGACAGGGGTATGGCTACACCTTC. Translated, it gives CASRTGQGYGYTF.

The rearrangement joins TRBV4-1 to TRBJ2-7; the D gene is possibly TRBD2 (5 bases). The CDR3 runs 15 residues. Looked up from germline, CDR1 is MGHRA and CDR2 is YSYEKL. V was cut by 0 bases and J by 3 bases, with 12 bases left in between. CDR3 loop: CASSQEEVGFYEQYF. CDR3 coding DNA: TGCGCCAGCAGCCAAGAGGAGGTGGGGTTCTACGAGCAGTACTTC.

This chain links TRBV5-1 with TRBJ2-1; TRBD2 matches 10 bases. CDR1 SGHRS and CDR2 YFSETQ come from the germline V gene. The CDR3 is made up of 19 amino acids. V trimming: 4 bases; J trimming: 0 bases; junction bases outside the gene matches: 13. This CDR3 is CASSPLASGSPSSYNEQFF. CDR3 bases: TGCGCCAGCAGCCCTTTGGCTAGCGGGAGTCCCAGCTCCTACAATGAGCAGTTCTTC. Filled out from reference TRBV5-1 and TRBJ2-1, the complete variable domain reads KAGVTQTPRYLIKTRGQQVTLSCSPISGHRSVSWYQQTPGQGLQFLFEYFSETQRNKGNFPGRFSGRQFSNSRSEMNVSTLELGDSALYLCASSPLASGSPSSYNEQFFGPGTRLTVL.

This CDR3 reads CASRGFGTPNTEAFF. In nucleotides, the CDR3 is TGTGCCTCCAGGGGATTCGGGACACCGAACACTGAAGCTTTCTTT. The chain combines TRBV30 with TRBJ1-1; TRBD1 might be the D (6 bases). The CDR3 consists of 15 residues. Trimming left V 7 bases short and J 1 base short, with 19 bases between. Germline loops: CDR1 GTSNPN, CDR2 SVGIG (reference sequence). The variable domain in full, completed from reference TRBV30 and TRBJ1-1, reads SQTIHQWPATLVQPVGSPLSLECTVEGTSNPNLYWYRQAAGRGLQLLFYSVGIGQISSEVPQNLSASRPQDRQFILSSKKLLLSDSGFYLCASRGFGTPNTEAFFGQGTRLTVV.

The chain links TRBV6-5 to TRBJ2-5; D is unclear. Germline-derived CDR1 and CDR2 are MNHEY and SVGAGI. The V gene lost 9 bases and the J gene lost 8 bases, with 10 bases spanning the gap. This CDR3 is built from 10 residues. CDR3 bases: TGTGCCAGTGAAAGAGAAACCCAGTACTTC. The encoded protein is CASERETQYF.

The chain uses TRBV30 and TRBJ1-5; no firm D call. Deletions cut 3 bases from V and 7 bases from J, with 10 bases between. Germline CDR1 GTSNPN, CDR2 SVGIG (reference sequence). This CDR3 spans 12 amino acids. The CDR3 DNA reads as TGTGCCTGGAGCGGTTACGCGCAGCCCCAGCATTTT. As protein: CAWSGYAQPQHF.

For the CDR3, the DNA is TGTGCCAGCAGTTTAGCGACAGGGATCGACGAGCAGTACTTC. Translating gives CASSLATGIDEQYF. V gene TRBV6-5 combines with J gene TRBJ2-7; 7 positions agree with TRBD1. The CDR3 has 14 amino acids. In germline, CDR1 is MNHEY, CDR2 SVGAGI. With V trimmed by 4 bases and J by 5 bases, 8 bases remained unmatched.

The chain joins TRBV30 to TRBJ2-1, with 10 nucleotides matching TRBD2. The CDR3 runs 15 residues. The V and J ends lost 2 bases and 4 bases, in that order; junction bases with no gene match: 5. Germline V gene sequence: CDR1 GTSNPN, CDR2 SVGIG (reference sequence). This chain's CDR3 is CAWSLSSGGYNEQFF. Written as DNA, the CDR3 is TGTGCCTGGAGTCTTTCTAGCGGGGGATACAATGAGCAGTTCTTC.